One sample yielded the 32 T cell receptor beta chains listed below, sequenced in a study of blood T cells in healthy people across ages. The use of a sample-barcoded 5' primer and a J-beta primer mix characterized a second PCR of 7 to 11 cycles. MiXCR, applied by TCRdb to the 5' RACE reads, yields one record per CDR3 protein. The table has 750,000 to 850,000 distinct CDR3 sequences, 20% to 30% seen once. This sample was shared with a second study, whose subject was T cells of mothers and their children.

Specimen: blood. The receptor set was obtained from a boy aged 5-17 years in good health.

The gene calls are TRBV19 and TRBJ1-2; TRBD1 matches 7 bases. The germline CDR1 and CDR2 sequences are LNHDA and SQIVND (reference sequence). CDR3 size: 16 residues. The V gene end was trimmed by 5 bases and the J gene end by 1 base; junction bases not matched to a gene: 10. This chain's CDR3 is CASSVYGTANNYGYTF. CDR3 sequence (DNA): TGTGCCAGTAGTGTCTACGGGACAGCGAATAACTATGGCTACACCTTC.

For the CDR3, the DNA is TGCGCCAGCAGTACCGGGACCCGAGGAGATACGCAGTATTTT. Translation gives CASSTGTRGDTQYF. V usage is TRBV5-1 and J usage is TRBJ2-3, with D possibly being TRBD1 or TRBD2 (5 bases each). Trimming stripped 5 bases from V and 5 bases from J, with 15 bases between. In germline, CDR1 is SGHRS, CDR2 YFSETQ. There are 14 residues in the CDR3.

This chain links TRBV7-3 with TRBJ2-5; 9 bases align to TRBD2. Judging by the DNA end, TRBJ2-7 fits better; the J call may be wrong. Germline V CDR1 and CDR2: SGHTA, FQGTGA. The CDR3 sequence is 15 residues long. This CDR3 is CASSSNSGSGYEQYF. The CDR3 DNA reads TGTGCCAGCAGCTCCAATAGCGGGAGTGGGTACGAGCAGTACTTC.

The chain is built from TRBV3-1 and TRBJ1-2; D unclear. This CDR3 is built from 16 residues. Germline CDR1 and CDR2: LGHDT and YNNKEL (reference sequence). Between the trimmed V and J ends, which lost 1 base and 2 bases, there was a span of 14 bases. Written as DNA, the CDR3 is TGTGCCAGCAGCCAAGGCGGGTTGATCCTGAACTATGGCTACACCTTC. Amino acids: CASSQGGLILNYGYTF.

This clonotype was found a few times. The CDR3 coding sequence is TGCGCCAGCAGCCAAGCGCGGGGACTAGCGGCGGCAGATACGCAGTATTTT. The encoded protein is CASSQARGLAAADTQYF. V and J are TRBV4-3 and TRBJ2-3; TRBD2 agrees at 11 bases. The J segment lost 4 bases and the V segment lost 1 base, leaving 7 bases of the junction unmatched. CDR1 LGHNA and CDR2 YSLEER come from the germline V gene. The CDR3 sequence is 17 residues long.

There are a few counts of this clonotype. The CDR3, as DNA: TGTGCCAGCAGTTTCCGGGGGGGCCTCGCGGGGACCCAGTACTTC. Translation gives CASSFRGGLAGTQYF. The J gene is TRBJ2-5, the V gene TRBV28, with TRBD2 matching over 8 bases. CDR3 length: 15 residues. Per germline, CDR1 MDHEN and CDR2 SYDVKM. Trimming took 3 bases from V and 7 from J; bases not matched to a gene: 10. The entire variable domain, with the rest obtained from reference TRBV28 and TRBJ2-5, is as follows: DVKVTQSSRYLVKRTGEKVFLECVQDMDHENMFWYRQDPGLGLRLIYFSYDVKMKEKGDIPEGYSVSREKKERFSLILESASTNQTSMYLCASSFRGGLAGTQYFGPGTRLLVL.

The chain uses TRBV24-1 and TRBJ2-6; D gene ambiguous. The length of the CDR3 is 16 residues. Germline V gives CDR1 KGHDR, CDR2 SFDVKD. V lost 4 bases and J 4 bases, leaving 13 bases between the germline ends. CDR3 bases: TGTGCCACCAGTGACCGAACGCCAGACGGGGCCAACGTCCTGACTTTC. Translated, it gives CATSDRTPDGANVLTF.

The table lists this clonotype with many counts. The chain carries TRBV2 and TRBJ2-1, with 16 positions matching TRBD2. CDR3 length: 18 residues. Germline CDR1 SNHLY, CDR2 FYNNEI. Trimming cost V 11 bases and J 8 bases; bases outside gene matches: 18. For the CDR3, the DNA is TGTGCCGGACGACCTCCGGGACTAGCGGGAGGGACTCAAGATGAGCAGTTCTTC. This codes for CAGRPPGLAGGTQDEQFF.

The J gene is TRBJ2-4, the V gene TRBV28; D gene ambiguous. Germline loops: CDR1 MDHEN, CDR2 SYDVKM. This CDR3 region has 16 residues. V was trimmed by 7 bases and J by 0 bases, leaving 16 bases between them. The chain's CDR3 is CASTLDLPLAKNIQYF. The CDR3, as DNA: TGTGCCAGCACCCTGGACCTTCCCCTAGCCAAAAACATTCAGTACTTC.

The table lists this clonotype with a few counts. The chain uses TRBV7-9 and TRBJ2-5, with 9 bases that match TRBD1. The germline CDR1 and CDR2 sequences are SEHNR and FQNEAQ (reference sequence). V trimming: 5 bases; J trimming: 5 bases; junction bases outside the gene matches: 9. The CDR3 length is 15 residues. The CDR3 coding sequence is TGTGCCAGCAGCCCTGTCGACAGGGGGAGGGAGACCCAGTACTTC. This translates into CASSPVDRGRETQYF.

This clonotype occurred a few times. The chain employs TRBV2 and TRBJ1-1, with TRBD1 matching 8 bases. CDR1 SNHLY and CDR2 FYNNEI come from the germline V gene. V lost 4 bases, J lost 8 bases, and 6 bases stayed unmatched. The CDR3 is made up of 13 amino acids. In nucleotides, the CDR3 is TGTGCCAGCAGTGCGGACAGGGAGGCGGAAGCTTTCTTT. Translated: CASSADREAEAFF.

This clonotype has only a few counts. The chain links TRBV28 to TRBJ1-2; the D is unclear. With 2 bases removed from V and 4 bases from J, the gap between germline ends came to 8 bases. The CDR3 has 13 residues. Germline V gene data show CDR1 as MDHEN and CDR2 as SYDVKM. This chain's CDR3 is CASSLPTTYGYTF. DNA for the CDR3: TGTGCCAGCAGTTTACCGACTACCTATGGCTACACCTTC.

The V call is TRBV29-1, the J call TRBJ2-7; 7 bases are shared with TRBD2. V gave up 6 bases and J gave up 1 base; unmatched junction bases: 18. From germline, CDR1 is SQVTM and CDR2 ANQGSEA. CDR3 length: 17 residues. The CDR3 protein is CSVRGRVGGTNSYEQYF. The DNA of the CDR3 is TGCAGCGTCCGAGGCAGGGTCGGGGGGACCAATTCCTACGAGCAGTACTTC.

The chain carries TRBV29-1 and TRBJ1-2; the D is unclear. From germline, CDR1 is SQVTM and CDR2 ANQGSEA. V was cut by 0 bases and J by 3 bases, with 8 bases left in between. The CDR3 is 13 residues long. DNA for the CDR3: TGCAGCGTTGAAGACAAGGTTTACTATGGCTACACCTTC. Translation gives CSVEDKVYYGYTF. Full variable domain (outside the CDR3, taken from reference TRBV29-1 and TRBJ1-2): SAVISQKPSRDICQRGTSLTIQCQVDSQVTMMFWYRQQPGQSLTLIATANQGSEATYESGFVIDKFPISRPNLTFSTLTVSNMSPEDSSIYLCSVEDKVYYGYTFGSGTRLTVV.

Only a few counts were recorded for this clonotype. This chain links TRBV7-9 with TRBJ1-2, with 11 bases that match TRBD1. Germline V lookup: CDR1 SEHNR, CDR2 FQNEAQ (reference sequence). CDR3 size: 16 residues. With 4 bases clipped from V and 4 bases from J, the junction kept 8 bases outside the gene matches. This CDR3 is CASSSQRTGGVYGYTF. The CDR3 region has the DNA TGTGCCAGCAGCTCACAGAGGACAGGGGGCGTCTATGGCTACACCTTC.

The V call is TRBV5-5, the J call TRBJ2-2; 10 positions agree with TRBD2. The CDR3 consists of 19 residues. The germline V gene has CDR1 SGHKS and CDR2 YYEKEE (reference sequence). J gave up 2 bases and V 0 bases, and 10 bases lay outside the gene matches. CDR3 loop: CASSLVLGLAGANTGELFF. The CDR3 DNA follows: TGTGCCAGCAGCTTGGTACTCGGCCTAGCGGGGGCCAACACCGGGGAGCTGTTTTTT. Full variable domain (outside the CDR3, taken from reference TRBV5-5 and TRBJ2-2): DAGVTQSPTHLIKTRGQQVTLRCSPISGHKSVSWYQQVLGQGPQFIFQYYEKEERGRGNFPDRFSARQFPNYSSELNVNALLLGDSALYLCASSLVLGLAGANTGELFFGEGSRLTVL.

This chain uses TRBV30 with TRBJ2-5; tentative D call: TRBD1 (5 bases). The V end was cut by 1 base, the J end by 7 bases, with 13 bases between. The CDR3 is 13 residues long. Per the germline V gene, CDR1 is GTSNPN and CDR2 is SVGIG (reference sequence). CDR3 DNA sequence: TGTGCCTGGAGTGCCCTGACAGTGGGGACCCAGTACTTC. This codes for CAWSALTVGTQYF.

This clonotype was seen only a few times. The rearrangement uses TRBV20-1 and TRBJ1-5; D call uncertain. V was trimmed by 5 bases and J by 0 bases, leaving 17 bases between them. The CDR3 loop spans 16 amino acids. Germline loops: CDR1 DFQATT, CDR2 SNEGSKA (reference sequence). In nucleotides, the CDR3 is TGCAGTGCTCCCCCACTGACCGATTATAGCAATCAGCCCCAGCATTTT. It specifies CSAPPLTDYSNQPQHF.

This clonotype was found a few times. The chain couples TRBV4-3 to TRBJ1-2, with a weak D call TRBD1 (5 bases). From germline, CDR1 is LGHNA and CDR2 YSLEER. V was shortened by 3 bases and J by 2 bases, with 7 bases between the two germline ends. The CDR3 runs 13 residues. CDR3 nucleotides: TGCGCCAGCAGCCACAGGGAGAACTATGGCTACACCTTC. Its translation: CASSHRENYGYTF.

This clonotype was picked up a small number of times. The V call is TRBV18, the J call TRBJ2-5; D unclear. This CDR3 region has 15 residues. Germline-derived CDR1 and CDR2 are KGHSH and LQKENI. V shed 0 bases and J shed 2 bases, with 10 bases lying between them. CDR3 DNA: TGTGCCAGCTCACCACCGGTGGCCATGCAAGAGACCCAGTACTTC. Its protein is CASSPPVAMQETQYF. Combining the CDR3 with reference TRBV18 and TRBJ2-5 gives the whole variable domain NAGVMQNPRHLVRRRGQEARLRCSPMKGHSHVYWYRQLPEEGLKFMVYLQKENIIDESGMPKERFSAEFPKEGPSILRIQQVVRGDSAAYFCASSPPVAMQETQYFGPGTRLLVL.

Comment on this clonotype: This sequence may be a read error, since a much larger clone differs from it by one base. The rearrangement joins TRBV6-2 or TRBV6-3 to TRBJ2-5; a possible D gene is TRBD1 (6 bases). V dropped 2 bases and J dropped 2 bases, with 12 bases sitting between them. Germline V lookup: CDR1 MNHEY, CDR2 SVGEGT. CDR3 length: 15 amino acids. The CDR3 reads CASSYRLGQQETQYF. The CDR3 region has the DNA TGTGCCAGCAGTTACCGGCTAGGACAGCAAGAGACCCAGTACTTC.

The chain links TRBV10-3 to TRBJ2-3; D possibly matches TRBD1 or TRBD2 (5 bases each). V lost 1 base and J lost 0, with 26 bases in between. CDR3 length: 21 amino acids. Germline V lookup: CDR1 ENHRY, CDR2 SYGVKD. The CDR3 sequence: CAISELGGREITTTSTDTQYF. For the CDR3, the DNA is TGTGCCATCAGTGAGTTGGGTGGCAGGGAGATCACCACTACCAGCACAGATACGCAGTATTTT.

The gene calls are TRBV27 and TRBJ1-5; the D is unclear. The germline CDR1 and CDR2 sequences are MNHEY and SMNVEV (reference sequence). CDR3 size: 14 residues. The ends were cut back, 3 bases at V and 3 bases at J, with 9 bases in the middle. CDR3 nucleotide sequence: TGTGCCAGCAGTTTTCAAGGTCTCAATCAGCCCCAGCATTTT. This encodes CASSFQGLNQPQHF.

This chain uses TRBV2 with TRBJ1-6, with D possibly TRBD1 on 6 matching bases. The CDR3 is 15 residues long. Trimming cost V 0 bases and J 6 bases, with 9 bases left between them. From germline, CDR1 is SNHLY and CDR2 FYNNEI. CDR3 nucleotides: TGTGCCAGCAGTGAAGCGGGGGCGGGTAATTCACCCCTCCACTTT. This sequence encodes CASSEAGAGNSPLHF.

The chain employs TRBV7-8 and TRBJ2-5; 9 positions match TRBD1. Germline V CDR1 and CDR2: SGHVS, FQNEAQ. This CDR3 has 17 residues. Germline trimming cut 2 bases from V and 2 bases from J; bases unmatched to any gene: 9. The CDR3 region has the DNA TGTGCCAGCAGCTTAAGGCCTCGAGGGACAGGGCAAGAGACCCAGTACTTC. Translation gives CASSLRPRGTGQETQYF.

This clonotype was picked up a small number of times. The chain links TRBV12-3 or TRBV12-4 to TRBJ2-5; 7 nucleotides line up with TRBD1. V lost 3 bases, J lost 4 bases, and 8 bases stayed unmatched. The CDR3 contains 15 residues. CDR3 nucleotides: TGTGCCAGCAGTTTCTCACAGGGGTACGGAGAGACCCAGTACTTC. It yields the protein CASSFSQGYGETQYF.

The chain is built from TRBV7-2 and TRBJ2-1; no definite D call. Germline V CDR1 and CDR2: SGHTA, FQGNSA. The CDR3 runs to 13 residues. V dropped 5 bases and J dropped 6 bases, with 11 bases sitting between them. The CDR3 sequence is CASSPLRVNEQFF. In DNA form, the CDR3 reads TGTGCCAGCAGCCCCCTTCGAGTCAATGAGCAGTTCTTC.

This clonotype was observed many times. The V and J genes are TRBV27 and TRBJ2-7, with 8 bases matching TRBD1. The J segment lost 4 bases and the V segment lost 6 bases, leaving 8 bases of the junction unmatched. The CDR3 runs 14 residues. Germline-derived CDR1 and CDR2 are MNHEY and SMNVEV (reference sequence). This CDR3 reads CASSLSQGAYEQYF. CDR3 coding DNA: TGTGCCAGCAGCTTGAGCCAGGGGGCATACGAGCAGTACTTC.

The sample holds a few counts of this clonotype. This chain uses TRBV7-9 with TRBJ2-5, with D tentatively TRBD1 or TRBD2 (5 bases each). Germline V CDR1 and CDR2: SEHNR, FQNEAQ (reference sequence). CDR3 length equals 15 residues. V was clipped by 6 bases and J by 1 base, with 15 bases between them. This CDR3 reads CASRSIMGVQETQYF. The DNA for the CDR3 is TGTGCCAGCAGGTCCATAATGGGGGTCCAAGAGACCCAGTACTTC.

This clonotype appeared a single time. J is TRBJ2-7 and V is TRBV7-2, with 9 bases that match TRBD1. The germline CDR1 and CDR2 sequences are SGHTA and FQGNSA. This CDR3 region has 15 residues. Trimming took 1 base from V and 3 from J; bases not matched to a gene: 4. The CDR3 DNA follows: TGTGCCAGCAGCTTAGGACAGGGGGTAGTCTACGAGCAGTACTTC. Its protein product is CASSLGQGVVYEQYF.

This clonotype was seen a handful of times. Compared with germline, one end of the junction differs, possibly owing to a read error. The chain recombines TRBV5-4 with TRBJ1-1; the match to TRBD1 covers 7 bases. From germline, CDR1 is SGHNT and CDR2 YYREEE (reference sequence). There are 16 residues in the CDR3. This chain's CDR3 is CAGSLDRSNQGTEAFF. CDR3 DNA sequence: TGTGCCGGCAGCTTGGACAGGTCAAACCAGGGAACTGAAGCTTTCTTT.

A word on this clonotype: Compared with germline, one end of the junction differs, possibly owing to a read error. The rearrangement uses TRBV6-5 and TRBJ2-5; 13 bases match TRBD2. CDR1 and CDR2 from the germline V gene are MNHEY and SVGAGI. This CDR3 comprises 18 residues. The DNA for the CDR3 is TGTGCCAGCAGTTACTCGAGGACTAGCGGGGGCCGCCAAGAGACCCAGTGCTTC. This encodes CASSYSRTSGGRQETQCF.